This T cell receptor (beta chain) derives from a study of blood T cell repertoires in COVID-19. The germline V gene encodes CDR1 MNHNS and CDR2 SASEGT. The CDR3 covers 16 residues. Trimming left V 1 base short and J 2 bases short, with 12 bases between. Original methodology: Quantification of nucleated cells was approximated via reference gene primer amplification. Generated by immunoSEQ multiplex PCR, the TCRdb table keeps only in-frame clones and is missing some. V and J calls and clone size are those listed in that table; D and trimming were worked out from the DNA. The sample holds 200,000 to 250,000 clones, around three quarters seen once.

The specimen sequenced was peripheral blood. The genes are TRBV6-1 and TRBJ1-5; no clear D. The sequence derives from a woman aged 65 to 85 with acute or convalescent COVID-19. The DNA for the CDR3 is TGTGCCAGCAGTGAAGAGCCGGCCGCGGGCAATCAGCCCCAGCATTTT. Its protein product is CASSEEPAAGNQPQHF.